A selection of T cell receptor beta chains follows, all from one sample in a study of CXCR3-negative and CXCR3-positive naive CD8 T cells. TCRdb re-called the 5' RACE reads and shows each CDR3 protein once, DNA omitted. This listing includes about 45,000 distinct CDR3 sequences. Material for sequencing was naive CXCR3- CD8+ T cells from blood. These receptors were taken from a human donor in good health. Some clones in this sample may be carry-over from other donors' samples. CDR3s include the opening cysteine and the closing phenylalanine or tryptophan. The order of the fields is clone size, V gene, J gene, CDR3 protein. Expanded clones get a size class; other rows say once, few or many, or leave the size out.

clone size: -; V gene: TRBV29-1; J gene: TRBJ2-1; CDR3 protein: CSVEDPQTESYNEQFF
clone size: -; V gene: TRBV29-1; J gene: TRBJ2-7; CDR3 protein: CSVEEETGSYEQYF
clone size: -; V gene: TRBV5-1; J gene: TRBJ2-1; CDR3 protein: CASSDGGYNEQFF
clone size: -; V gene: TRBV29-1; J gene: TRBJ2-1; CDR3 protein: CSAGPFYNEQFF
clone size: -; V gene: TRBV28; J gene: TRBJ2-7; CDR3 protein: CASSLEVQPSYEQYF
clone size: -; V gene: TRBV28; J gene: TRBJ2-3; CDR3 protein: CASSYRGRRADTQYF
clone size: -; V gene: TRBV20-1; J gene: TRBJ2-7; CDR3 protein: CSAHGGSLRTPGEQYF
clone size: -; V gene: TRBV28; J gene: TRBJ2-1; CDR3 protein: CASSLRPGSYNEQFF
clone size: -; V gene: TRBV15; J gene: TRBJ2-1; CDR3 protein: CATSKPLTYNEQFF
clone size: -; V gene: TRBV28; J gene: TRBJ1-5; CDR3 protein: CASSLRQGRASRPQHF
clone size: -; V gene: TRBV6-4; J gene: TRBJ2-2; CDR3 protein: CASSDSGGANTGELFF
clone size: -; V gene: TRBV14; J gene: TRBJ2-1; CDR3 protein: CASSQAGGPFYEQLF
clone size: -; V gene: TRBV14; J gene: TRBJ1-1; CDR3 protein: CASSQITRGSEAFF
clone size: -; V gene: TRBV7-7; J gene: TRBJ2-1; CDR3 protein: CASSLATQGARFYNEQFF
clone size: -; V gene: TRBV6-5; J gene: TRBJ1-5; CDR3 protein: CASRQGSYSNQPQHF
clone size: medium-sized; V gene: TRBV20-1; J gene: TRBJ1-5; CDR3 protein: CSARDMGEGNQPQHF
clone size: -; V gene: TRBV6-2/TRBV6-3; J gene: TRBJ2-1; CDR3 protein: CASSYRDGSYNEQFF
clone size: -; V gene: TRBV12-3/TRBV12-4; J gene: TRBJ1-1; CDR3 protein: CASSLSENTEAFF
clone size: -; V gene: TRBV20-1; J gene: TRBJ2-5; CDR3 protein: CSARVLAGTIQETQYF
clone size: -; V gene: TRBV28; J gene: TRBJ2-5; CDR3 protein: CASSLFAHRGPEETQYF
clone size: -; V gene: TRBV10-1; J gene: TRBJ2-5; CDR3 protein: CASSETGLETQYF
clone size: -; V gene: TRBV10-3; J gene: TRBJ2-6; CDR3 protein: CAISDPPGTGGDGANVLTF
clone size: -; V gene: TRBV29-1; J gene: TRBJ2-5; CDR3 protein: CSVETGETQYF
clone size: -; V gene: TRBV7-9; J gene: TRBJ2-7; CDR3 protein: CASSLSGYEQYF
clone size: -; V gene: TRBV28; J gene: TRBJ2-2; CDR3 protein: CASSLPGEIGELFF